These 28 T cell receptor beta chains came from one sample sequenced in a study of blood T cell repertoires in COVID-19. Here immunoSEQ multiplex PCR was the method, and the copy in TCRdb shows in-frame clones only, minus some. The repertoire holds fewer than 350,000 clones, with 65% to 90% as singletons. Sequencing was done on a sample of peripheral blood. These receptor sequences come from a woman aged 60-75 years with active or convalescent COVID-19.

The V gene is TRBV18, the J gene TRBJ2-7; D might be TRBD1 (6 bases). V was clipped by 6 bases and J by 2 bases, with 20 bases between them. In germline, CDR1 is KGHSH, CDR2 LQKENI. The length of the CDR3 is 16 residues. The CDR3 region is CASSKWGRGHTYEQYF. CDR3 sequence (DNA): TGTGCCAGCTCCAAGTGGGGCCGGGGACACACCTACGAGCAGTACTTC.

The table lists this clone with a count of one. V is TRBV28 and J is TRBJ2-2, with a weak D call TRBD1 (6 bases). The CDR3 length is 15 residues. Germline lookup yields CDR1 MDHEN and CDR2 SYDVKM. Deletions cut 6 bases from V and 4 bases from J, with 15 bases between. The CDR3 DNA sequence: TGTGCCAGCAGCACTGGACAGAGTGGCACCGGGGAGCTGTTTTTT. Amino acids: CASSTGQSGTGELFF.

The chain couples TRBV7-2 to TRBJ2-5, with TRBD2 matching over 7 bases. In germline, CDR1 is SGHTA, CDR2 FQGNSA. V lost 0 bases and J lost 5; bases outside the gene matches: 6. The CDR3 consists of 15 residues. This chain's CDR3 is CASSLASAGEETQYF. The DNA of the CDR3 is TGTGCCAGCAGCTTAGCAAGTGCGGGGGAGGAGACCCAGTACTTC.

This clone was seen a handful of times. The J gene is TRBJ1-5, the V gene TRBV9, with 7 bases identical to TRBD1. The junction had 8 bases not matched to a gene; V was cut back by 4 bases and J by 7 bases. Germline loops: CDR1 SGDLS, CDR2 YYNGEE. This CDR3 contains 14 residues. This chain's CDR3 is CASSPRGLGQPQHF. DNA of the CDR3: TGTGCCAGCAGCCCGAGGGGGCTGGGACAGCCCCAGCATTTT.

The gene calls are TRBV19 and TRBJ1-2; 8 bases match TRBD1. This CDR3 spans 14 amino acids. Unmatched junction bases numbered 6, after V lost 3 bases and J lost 6 bases. Germline V gene sequence: CDR1 LNHDA, CDR2 SQIVND (reference sequence). The CDR3 nucleotides are TGTGCCAGTAGTATTCGGACAGGGCCACATGGCTACACCTTC. The encoded protein is CASSIRTGPHGYTF.

This chain uses TRBV6-5 with TRBJ1-2, with D uncertain. This CDR3 has 13 amino acids. Germline-derived CDR1 and CDR2 are MNHEY and SVGAGI. V was clipped by 7 bases and J by 3 bases, with 12 bases between them. The DNA for the CDR3 is TGTGCCAGCAACCCCATAGCTTACTATGGCTACACCTTC. Translated: CASNPIAYYGYTF.

The chain carries TRBV11-3 and TRBJ2-1, with 8 bases matching TRBD2. Germline trimming cut 0 bases from V and 7 bases from J; bases unmatched to any gene: 5. There are 15 residues in the CDR3. Per the germline V gene, CDR1 is SGHNT and CDR2 is YENEEA. In DNA form, the CDR3 reads TGTGCCAGCAGCTTAGATTCGGGGGGGTGGAATGAGCAGTTCTTC. This sequence encodes CASSLDSGGWNEQFF.

This clone was seen more than once but under ten times. V is TRBV5-1 and J is TRBJ2-7; 7 positions agree with TRBD1. The germline V gene has CDR1 SGHRS and CDR2 YFSETQ. With 4 bases clipped from V and 4 bases from J, the junction kept 8 bases outside the gene matches. This CDR3 has 14 residues. Here the CDR3 reads CASSRTKTGYEQYF. The CDR3 DNA follows: TGCGCCAGCAGCCGTACGAAGACAGGGTACGAGCAGTACTTC.

The chain carries TRBV7-2 and TRBJ2-5; TRBD2 matches 8 bases. There are 16 residues in the CDR3. Germline loops: CDR1 SGHTA, CDR2 FQGNSA. With V trimmed by 5 bases and J by 5 bases, 13 bases remained unmatched. The CDR3 sequence: CASSPGRSGARETQYF. For the CDR3, the DNA is TGTGCCAGCAGCCCGGGGCGTAGCGGGGCCCGGGAGACCCAGTACTTC. The full variable domain, rest sourced from reference TRBV7-2 and TRBJ2-5, is GAGVSQSPSNKVTEKGKDVELRCDPISGHTALYWYRQSLGQGLEFLIYFQGNSAPDKSGLPSDRFSAERTGGSVSTLTIQRTQQEDSAVYLCASSPGRSGARETQYFGPGTRLLVL.

Points on this clone: The junction shows a germline mismatch at one end, possibly a read error. The chain has TRBV7-7 and TRBJ2-5; 7 bases agree with TRBD1. In germline, CDR1 is SSHAT, CDR2 FNYEAQ (reference sequence). CDR3 length: 13 amino acids. The CDR3 DNA is TGTGCTAGCAGCTCAGACAGGGACGAGACCCAGTACTTC. This encodes CASSSDRDETQYF.

In this sample, this clone turned up once. V is TRBV7-6 and J is TRBJ1-5, with 8 bases fitting TRBD1. The CDR3 runs 15 residues. Unmatched junction bases numbered 3, after V lost 5 bases and J lost 0 bases. CDR1 and CDR2 (germline): SGHVS, FNYEAQ. CDR3 loop: CASSRDRGSNQPQHF. In DNA, the CDR3 is TGTGCCAGCAGCAGAGACAGGGGTAGCAATCAGCCCCAGCATTTT.

The chain combines TRBV13 with TRBJ2-2, with TRBD2 matching 10 bases. V was clipped by 6 bases and J by 2 bases; unmatched bases: 3. The CDR3 contains 15 residues. CDR1 and CDR2 (germline): PRHDT, FYEKMQ (reference sequence). In DNA form, the CDR3 reads TGTGCCAGCAGGCTAGCGGGGGATAACACCGGGGAGCTGTTTTTT. This translates into CASRLAGDNTGELFF.

This chain's CDR3 is CASRDPRGTGDMDYGYTF. In nucleotides, the CDR3 is TGTGCCAGCAGGGACCCCCGTGGGACAGGGGATATGGACTATGGCTACACCTTC. The chain combines TRBV2 with TRBJ1-2; 10 positions match TRBD1. V was pared by 6 bases and J by 3 bases, with 16 bases of the junction left unmatched. The CDR3 totals 18 residues. Germline CDR1 reads SNHLY; CDR2 reads FYNNEI. The full variable domain, with the rest looked up from reference TRBV2 and TRBJ1-2, is EPEVTQTPSHQVTQMGQEVILRCVPISNHLYFYWYRQILGQKVEFLVSFYNNEISEKSEIFDDQFSVERPDGSNFTLKIRSTKLEDSAMYFCASRDPRGTGDMDYGYTFGSGTRLTVV.

This clone has a single count. Other nucleotide sequences from this sample produce the same CDR3. The J gene is TRBJ1-1, the V gene TRBV15; no clear D gene. Looked up from germline, CDR1 is LNHNV and CDR2 is YYDKDF (reference sequence). V lost 1 base and J lost 1, with 7 bases in between. The CDR3 spans 14 residues. The CDR3 bases are TGTGCCACCAGCAGAGTTGGCGGGAACACTGAAGCTTTCTTT. Translating it yields CATSRVGGNTEAFF.

The rearrangement links TRBV7-9 to TRBJ2-1, with D maybe TRBD1 (6 bases). CDR3 length: 12 amino acids. CDR1 SEHNR and CDR2 FQNEAQ come from the germline V gene (reference sequence). Deletions cut 6 bases from V and 5 bases from J, with 8 bases between. The CDR3 DNA reads as TGTGCCAGCAGTTGGGACAACAATGAGCAGTTCTTC. Its translation is CASSWDNNEQFF.

The chain carries TRBV27 and TRBJ1-1, with 8 bases aligning to TRBD1. Per the germline V gene, CDR1 is MNHEY and CDR2 is SMNVEV (reference sequence). The CDR3 has 17 residues. The ends lost 2 bases at V and 3 bases at J; junction bases unmatched: 11. This CDR3 reads CASSLKPPGDRYTEAFF. The CDR3 DNA sequence: TGTGCCAGCAGTTTAAAGCCGCCCGGGGACAGGTACACTGAAGCTTTCTTT.

The chain links TRBV29-1 to TRBJ1-1; D is perhaps TRBD1 (5 bases). Germline CDR1 is SQVTM and CDR2 is ANQGSEA. This CDR3 comprises 14 residues. Deletions cut 3 bases from V and 5 bases from J, with 16 bases between. The CDR3 DNA reads TGCAGCGTTGATCGTGGGAGGGGAGGGACTGAAGCTTTCTTT. It yields the protein CSVDRGRGGTEAFF.

This clone was observed a few times. The V call is TRBV27, the J call TRBJ2-3, with D unclear. Germline V gives CDR1 MNHEY, CDR2 SMNVEV (reference sequence). The CDR3 has 11 amino acids. V gave up 5 bases and J gave up 5 bases, with 5 bases separating them. The CDR3 is CASSPRDTQYF. The CDR3 DNA is TGTGCCAGCAGTCCCCGAGATACGCAGTATTTT.

The chain employs TRBV11-2 and TRBJ1-1; no definite D call. The ends were cut back, 0 bases at V and 0 bases at J, with 17 bases in the middle. This CDR3 has 18 residues. Germline V gene sequence: CDR1 SGHAT, CDR2 FQNNGV. CDR3 DNA: TGTGCCAGCAGCTTAGATCTCCCGGACGGACTAATGAACACTGAAGCTTTCTTT. Encoded protein: CASSLDLPDGLMNTEAFF.

V is TRBV7-2 and J is TRBJ2-5; D uncertain. Germline CDR1 is SGHTA and CDR2 is FQGNSA. The V gene lost 0 bases and the J gene lost 1 base, with 12 bases spanning the gap. The CDR3 covers 16 residues. Here the CDR3 reads CASSLASSPIQETQYF. The CDR3 bases are TGTGCCAGCAGCTTAGCGTCAAGTCCTATCCAAGAGACCCAGTACTTC.

Turning to this clone: Other DNA sequences of this sample code for an identical CDR3. The chain joins TRBV9 to TRBJ2-2; no clear D. V was cut by 4 bases and J by 4 bases, with 14 bases left in between. CDR3 length equals 15 residues. Germline loops: CDR1 SGDLS, CDR2 YYNGEE. The chain's CDR3 is CASSPLAGSTGELFF. CDR3 coding DNA: TGTGCCAGCAGCCCCCTCGCCGGGTCCACCGGGGAGCTGTTTTTT.

This clone turned up a few times. The genes are TRBV9 and TRBJ1-1; 8 positions agree with TRBD1. CDR1 is SGDLS and CDR2 is YYNGEE in the germline V gene. The CDR3 sequence is 14 residues long. V was pared by 4 bases and J by 5 bases, with 7 bases of the junction left unmatched. The DNA for the CDR3 is TGTGCCAGCAGCCCCCGACAGGGGAGTACTGAAGCTTTCTTT. It is translated as CASSPRQGSTEAFF. Combining the CDR3 with reference TRBV9 and TRBJ1-1 gives the whole variable domain DSGVTQTPKHLITATGQRVTLRCSPRSGDLSVYWYQQSLDQGLQFLIQYYNGEERAKGNILERFSAQQFPDLHSELNLSSLELGDSALYFCASSPRQGSTEAFFGQGTRLTVV.

This chain joins TRBV5-6 and TRBJ1-2; 11 nucleotides line up with TRBD1. CDR1 is SGHDT, CDR2 YYEEEE, per germline. V dropped 4 bases and J dropped 6; count of bases not matched to a gene: 8. The CDR3 is made up of 15 amino acids. CDR3 residues: CASSRGQGAWNGYTF. Written as DNA, the CDR3 is TGTGCCAGCAGCCGAGGACAGGGGGCATGGAATGGCTACACCTTC. The full variable domain, its missing parts supplied by reference TRBV5-6 and TRBJ1-2, is DAGVTQSPTHLIKTRGQQVTLRCSPKSGHDTVSWYQQALGQGPQFIFQYYEEEERQRGNFPDRFSGHQFPNYSSELNVNALLLGDSALYLCASSRGQGAWNGYTFGSGTRLTVV.

The rearrangement uses TRBV6-2 or TRBV6-3 and TRBJ2-4; TRBD2 matches 8 bases. CDR3 length equals 16 residues. V was clipped by 0 bases and J by 1 base; unmatched bases: 2. Germline values: CDR1 MNHEY, CDR2 SVGEGT. The CDR3: CASSYSASGAKNIQYF. The CDR3 DNA is TGTGCCAGCAGTTACTCGGCTAGCGGGGCCAAAAACATTCAGTACTTC.

This chain uses TRBV12-3 or TRBV12-4 with TRBJ1-2, with 8 bases fitting TRBD1. CDR3 length: 13 amino acids. With 4 bases clipped from V and 8 bases from J, the junction kept 6 bases outside the gene matches. Here the CDR3 reads CASSSGQGGGYTF. The CDR3 coding sequence is TGTGCCAGCAGTTCCGGACAGGGAGGAGGCTACACCTTC.

This chain joins TRBV11-2 and TRBJ2-7; D possibly corresponds to TRBD1 (6 bases). Germline V gene sequence: CDR1 SGHAT, CDR2 FQNNGV. CDR3 length: 14 amino acids. Trimming shortened V by 3 bases and J by 2 bases, and 11 bases separated the two germline ends. The CDR3 reads CASSLVAGAYEQYF. DNA of the CDR3: TGTGCCAGCAGCTTGGTGGCAGGGGCCTACGAGCAGTACTTC.

V usage is TRBV25-1 and J usage is TRBJ1-6; 7 positions match TRBD1. The germline CDR1 and CDR2 sequences are MGHDK and SYGVNS. The CDR3 contains 18 residues. The J segment lost 12 bases and the V segment lost 4 bases, leaving 21 bases of the junction unmatched. CDR3 sequence: CASSATGTDAPSPRPLHF. In nucleotides, the CDR3 is TGTGCCAGCAGTGCCACCGGGACAGACGCCCCTTCCCCTCGACCCCTCCACTTT.

The rearrangement joins TRBV9 to TRBJ2-7; D may be TRBD1 (5 bases). Germline V gives CDR1 SGDLS, CDR2 YYNGEE. V lost 0 bases and J lost 2, with 9 bases in between. The CDR3 spans 14 residues. The CDR3 nucleotides are TGTGCCAGCAGCGTAGTTCTGGGGCCCTACGAGCAGTACTTC. As protein: CASSVVLGPYEQYF.